The 26 T cell receptor beta chains listed next were all sequenced from one sample in a study of graft-versus-host responses after intestinal transplantation. Repertoires were generated with immunoSEQ multiplex PCR, while TCRdb's copy carries only in-frame clones and drops some. Here the sample spans roughly 120,000 clones, approximately 92% being singletons. Antigens for these TCRs are unknown. Sequences were derived from unstimulated CD4+ T cells sorted from spleen or lymph node cells, sampled before intestinal transplant. These TCRs come from a human donor who received an intestinal transplant.

This chain uses TRBV6-5 with TRBJ2-7; 7 nucleotides line up with TRBD1. The germline V gene has CDR1 MNHEY and CDR2 SVGAGI. This CDR3 region has 15 residues. V lost 7 bases and J lost 6; bases outside the gene matches: 15. CDR3 protein: CASKSMTGWLSEQYF. Here the CDR3 DNA reads TGTGCCAGCAAATCTATGACAGGGTGGTTAAGCGAGCAGTACTTC.

This sequence joins TRBV19 and TRBJ2-3; TRBD2 matches 11 bases. CDR1 is LNHDA and CDR2 is SQIVND in the germline V gene (reference sequence). The trim removed 6 bases at V and 2 bases at J, leaving 4 bases unmatched. CDR3 length: 15 residues. In nucleotides, the CDR3 is TGTGCCAGTAGGCTAGCGGGAGGCAACACAGATACGCAGTATTTT. Translation gives CASRLAGGNTDTQYF. The full variable domain, its missing parts supplied by reference TRBV19 and TRBJ2-3, is DGGITQSPKYLFRKEGQNVTLSCEQNLNHDAMYWYRQDPGQGLRLIYYSQIVNDFQKGDIAEGYSVSREKKESFPLTVTSAQKNPTAFYLCASRLAGGNTDTQYFGPGTRLTVL.

The V gene is TRBV6-5, the J gene TRBJ1-2; D remains ambiguous. CDR3 length equals 13 residues. The germline V and J ends were trimmed by 10 bases and 4 bases, with 16 bases remaining between them. From germline, CDR1 is MNHEY and CDR2 SVGAGI. CDR3 DNA: TGTGCCATTTCGGACCGGGAAACCTATGGCTACACCTTC. This codes for CAISDRETYGYTF.

The chain joins TRBV18 to TRBJ1-5; TRBD1 aligns across 7 bases. This CDR3 has 12 amino acids. CDR1 KGHSH and CDR2 LQKENI come from the germline V gene. V was clipped by 6 bases and J by 9 bases; unmatched bases: 5. The CDR3 DNA reads TGTGCCAGCTCCCAATACAGGGGGCCCCAGCATTTT. Translating it yields CASSQYRGPQHF.

The chain joins TRBV5-1 to TRBJ2-1, with D perhaps TRBD1 (9 bases). The germline gives CDR1 SGHRS, CDR2 YFSETQ. Trimming took 3 bases from V and 4 from J, leaving 23 bases between them. CDR3 length equals 18 residues. CDR3 in DNA: TGCGCCAGCAGCTGGGGACAGGGAGCTAGCGGGCGTTACAATGAGCAGTTCTTC. This gives the protein CASSWGQGASGRYNEQFF.

The chain recombines TRBV23-1 with TRBJ2-2, with D unresolved. TRBV23-1 counts as an open reading frame of uncertain function. V was cut by 2 bases and J by 6 bases, with 4 bases left in between. CDR3 size: 12 residues. The CDR3 region is CASSQESGELFF. The CDR3 DNA reads as TGCGCCAGCAGTCAAGAGTCCGGGGAGCTGTTTTTT.

The chain carries TRBV15 and TRBJ2-1; 12 bases match TRBD2. Looked up from germline, CDR1 is LNHNV and CDR2 is YYDKDF (reference sequence). The CDR3 sequence is 17 residues long. V shed 0 bases, J shed 8 bases, and the junction held 8 bases outside the gene matches. The CDR3 sequence is CATSRDRPSGRGYEQFF. CDR3 nucleotides: TGTGCCACCAGCAGAGATCGCCCTAGCGGGAGGGGGTATGAGCAGTTCTTC.

The CDR3 reads CASSEGVGRGRTEAFF. The CDR3 DNA follows: TGTGCCAGCAGTGAAGGGGTGGGCAGGGGAAGAACTGAAGCTTTCTTT. The chain is built from TRBV2 and TRBJ1-1; D may be TRBD1 (6 bases). Trimming stripped 1 base from V and 5 bases from J, with 17 bases between. Per germline, CDR1 SNHLY and CDR2 FYNNEI. This CDR3 contains 16 residues.

The chain is built from TRBV5-1 and TRBJ1-3; 8 nucleotides agree with TRBD1. With 2 bases clipped from V and 6 bases from J, the junction kept 4 bases outside the gene matches. The germline gives CDR1 SGHRS, CDR2 YFSETQ. CDR3 length equals 14 residues. This CDR3 reads CASSFGTGENTIYF. The CDR3 DNA is TGCGCCAGCAGCTTTGGGACAGGAGAAAACACCATATATTTT.

V gene TRBV9 combines with J gene TRBJ2-1; 8 bases align to TRBD2. The V gene end was trimmed by 0 bases and the J gene end by 3 bases; junction bases not matched to a gene: 2. CDR3 length: 15 residues. The germline gives CDR1 SGDLS, CDR2 YYNGEE. The CDR3 nucleotides are TGTGCCAGCAGCGTAGCGGGAGGGAACTACAATGAGCAGTTCTTC. It translates to CASSVAGGNYNEQFF.

The chain is built from TRBV29-1 and TRBJ2-2; D not resolved. CDR1 and CDR2 from the germline V gene are SQVTM and ANQGSEA. V was pared by 6 bases and J by 0 bases, with 11 bases between. This CDR3 contains 14 residues. The CDR3, as DNA: TGCAGCGTCGCCTACCTAGCGAACACCGGGGAGCTGTTTTTT. As protein: CSVAYLANTGELFF.

This sequence joins TRBV5-1 and TRBJ2-7; D possibly corresponds to TRBD1 (6 bases). Trimming left V 1 base short and J 3 bases short, with 20 bases between. CDR3 length: 17 amino acids. Germline CDR1 SGHRS, CDR2 YFSETQ. CDR3: CASSLSDSSLRGYEQYF. The CDR3 DNA reads TGCGCCAGCAGCTTGAGTGATTCGTCCCTCAGGGGCTACGAGCAGTACTTC.

J is TRBJ2-6 and V is TRBV6-5; D is unresolved. In germline, CDR1 is MNHEY, CDR2 SVGAGI. The CDR3 extends over 16 amino acids. Trimming stripped 0 bases from V and 0 bases from J, with 6 bases between. The DNA of the CDR3 is TGTGCCAGCAGTTACTCCGGGTACTCTGGGGCCAACGTCCTGACTTTC. It yields the protein CASSYSGYSGANVLTF.

The chain employs TRBV18 and TRBJ2-1; no clear D gene. This CDR3 region has 12 residues. Germline V gene data show CDR1 as KGHSH and CDR2 as LQKENI. V was shortened by 3 bases and J by 10 bases, with 10 bases between the two germline ends. The DNA for the CDR3 is TGTGCCAGCTCACCGAACAGAGAAGAGCAGTTCTTC. Its translation: CASSPNREEQFF.

This clone was seen a single time. The V call is TRBV29-1, the J call TRBJ2-3; D gene uncertain. This CDR3 spans 12 amino acids. The V end was cut by 5 bases, the J end by 5 bases, with 11 bases between. Germline values: CDR1 SQVTM, CDR2 ANQGSEA. CDR3 DNA sequence: TGCAGCGTTTATGGTCCCGGAGATACGCAGTATTTT. It yields the protein CSVYGPGDTQYF.

The genes are TRBV7-2 and TRBJ2-1; 11 nucleotides align to TRBD1. The V and J ends lost 5 bases and 4 bases, in that order; junction bases with no gene match: 7. The germline V gene encodes CDR1 SGHTA and CDR2 FQGNSA. The CDR3 is 16 amino acids. The CDR3 region has the DNA TGTGCCAGCAGCCTGCTGGGGACAGGGGGGTACAATGAGCAGTTCTTC. Translated, it gives CASSLLGTGGYNEQFF. Variable domain in full (rest from reference TRBV7-2 and TRBJ2-1): GAGVSQSPSNKVTEKGKDVELRCDPISGHTALYWYRQSLGQGLEFLIYFQGNSAPDKSGLPSDRFSAERTGGSVSTLTIQRTQQEDSAVYLCASSLLGTGGYNEQFFGPGTRLTVL.

This chain uses TRBV29-1 with TRBJ1-1; no definite D call. Deletions cut 3 bases from V and 6 bases from J, with 14 bases between. CDR1 and CDR2 (germline): SQVTM, ANQGSEA. The CDR3 sequence is 13 residues long. The CDR3 is CSVETSRKPEAFF. The CDR3 DNA reads as TGCAGCGTTGAGACCAGTCGTAAGCCTGAAGCTTTCTTT.

The chain employs TRBV6-1 and TRBJ2-1, with 9 bases lining up with TRBD1. Per germline, CDR1 MNHNS and CDR2 SASEGT. V lost 7 bases to trimming and J lost 7 bases; unmatched junction nucleotides: 5. This CDR3 has 13 residues. The CDR3 DNA reads as TGTGCCAGCAAACTGACAGGGGGGAATGAGCAGTTCTTC. Its protein is CASKLTGGNEQFF.

V is TRBV6-5 and J is TRBJ2-7; 8 nucleotides agree with TRBD1. The junction had 9 bases not matched to a gene; V was cut back by 6 bases and J by 2 bases. This CDR3 contains 15 residues. Germline CDR1 is MNHEY and CDR2 is SVGAGI. The CDR3 protein is CASSHSGTGPYEQYF. CDR3 in DNA: TGTGCCAGCAGCCACTCCGGGACAGGACCCTACGAGCAGTACTTC.

The gene calls are TRBV5-1 and TRBJ2-5; D ambiguous. This CDR3 contains 13 residues. V lost 0 bases and J lost 1, with 4 bases in between. The germline V gene has CDR1 SGHRS and CDR2 YFSETQ. The DNA of the CDR3 is TGCGCCAGCAGCTTGGACGGCCAAGAGACCCAGTACTTC. It encodes CASSLDGQETQYF.

The chain has TRBV7-6 and TRBJ2-5; 11 nucleotides align to TRBD1. This CDR3 comprises 15 residues. The J segment lost 4 bases and the V segment lost 2 bases, leaving 3 bases of the junction unmatched. Germline V gene sequence: CDR1 SGHVS, CDR2 FNYEAQ. This CDR3 reads CASSLWTGGGETQYF. In DNA form, the CDR3 reads TGTGCCAGCAGCTTATGGACAGGGGGCGGAGAGACCCAGTACTTC. The full variable domain, rest sourced from reference TRBV7-6 and TRBJ2-5, is GAGVSQSPRYKVTKRGQDVALRCDPISGHVSLYWYRQALGQGPEFLTYFNYEAQQDKSGLPNDRFSAERPEGSISTLTIQRTEQRDSAMYRCASSLWTGGGETQYFGPGTRLLVL.

V is TRBV25-1 and J is TRBJ2-5, with D uncertain. Between the trimmed V and J ends, which lost 7 bases and 2 bases, there was a span of 11 bases. This CDR3 has 13 amino acids. Germline V CDR1 and CDR2: MGHDK, SYGVNS. The CDR3 region has the DNA TGTGCCAGCAACACACCTAATCAAGAGACCCAGTACTTC. Its protein is CASNTPNQETQYF. Full variable domain (rest looked up from reference TRBV25-1 and TRBJ2-5): EADIYQTPRYLVIGTGKKITLECSQTMGHDKMYWYQQDPGMELHLIHYSYGVNSTEKGDLSSESTVSRIRTEHFPLTLESARPSHTSQYLCASNTPNQETQYFGPGTRLLVL.

The chain uses TRBV5-1 and TRBJ2-1; TRBD2 is a possible D gene (6 bases). Deletions cut 0 bases from V and 9 bases from J, with 13 bases between. CDR3 length: 14 amino acids. Germline CDR1 and CDR2: SGHRS and YFSETQ. CDR3 in amino acids: CASSLEGGAGEQFF. CDR3 nucleotide sequence: TGCGCCAGCAGCTTGGAAGGCGGGGCTGGTGAGCAGTTCTTC.

The CDR3 spells CASSRWLTGRDEQYF. CDR3 nucleotide sequence: TGTGCCAGCAGTCGATGGTTGACAGGGAGGGACGAGCAGTACTTC. This chain joins TRBV28 and TRBJ2-7; D is possibly TRBD1 or TRBD2 (7 bases each). The germline CDR1 and CDR2 sequences are MDHEN and SYDVKM. With 5 bases removed from V and 5 bases from J, the gap between germline ends came to 19 bases. CDR3 length: 15 residues.

The J gene is TRBJ2-5, the V gene TRBV5-1; TRBD1 is a possible D gene (5 bases). The CDR3 spans 16 residues. CDR1 is SGHRS and CDR2 is YFSETQ in the germline V gene. Trimming cost V 0 bases and J 3 bases, with 15 bases left between them. The CDR3 loop reads CASSLEGGALEETQYF. For the CDR3, the DNA is TGCGCCAGCAGCTTGGAGGGTGGGGCCCTTGAAGAGACCCAGTACTTC.

J is TRBJ2-7 and V is TRBV6-6; 8 nucleotides agree with TRBD1. Germline CDR1 and CDR2: MNHNY and SVGAGI (reference sequence). This CDR3 spans 13 amino acids. J gave up 3 bases and V 8 bases, and 6 bases lay outside the gene matches. Here the CDR3 DNA reads TGTGCCAGCGACAGGGGCTCCTACTACGAGCAGTACTTC. Residues: CASDRGSYYEQYF.